This T cell receptor beta chain was captured in a study of blood T cells in healthy people across ages. Across the whole study: About one barcoded beta molecule per two T cells was captured by template switching.

Points from the study as a whole: Long-lived donors carried more naive CD4+ cells and greater diversity than aged donors. TCR beta diversity, measured per million T cells, fell in a roughly linear way with age.

A second PCR of 7 to 11 cycles used a sample-barcoded 5' primer and a J-beta primer mix. TCRdb reprocessed the 5' RACE reads with MiXCR, giving one entry per CDR3 protein. The sample consists of almost 300,000 distinct CDR3 sequences, 25% to 30% of them appearing once. Healthy Russian Caucasian donors spanned ages about 6 to 90 years. The CDR3 runs 14 residues. V was trimmed by 0 bases and J by 6 bases, leaving 11 bases between them. Germline V gene sequence: CDR1 MGHRA, CDR2 YSYEKL. This clonotype has ten or more counts. Its specificity is unknown. The sample was blood. This chain links TRBV4-1 with TRBJ2-5; D tentatively reads TRBD1 or TRBD2 (5 bases each). The receptor's source is a woman in her sixties or seventies in good health. CDR3: CASSQDDGTKTQYF. CDR3 coding DNA: TGCGCCAGCAGCCAAGATGACGGGACGAAGACCCAGTACTTC.